The 15 T cell receptor beta chains presented below share a single source sample, sequenced in a study of cytomegalovirus exposure and HLA in healthy donors. Use of 60 Vbeta and 13 Jbeta primers characterized the PCR. Measured with immunoSEQ multiplex PCR; TCRdb has only the in-frame clones, and not every one. The sample includes roughly 93,000 clones, roughly four fifths of them seen just once. Sequencing used PBMCs. The receptor set was obtained from a man aged 30-40 years in good health and CMV-seronegative.

The V gene is TRBV7-9, the J gene TRBJ1-5; D unclear. The CDR3 has 12 amino acids. Germline V gives CDR1 SEHNR, CDR2 FQNEAQ (reference sequence). Trimming pared 1 base from V and 7 bases from J, leaving 5 bases between. DNA for the CDR3: TGTGCCAGCAGCTTAGGAGTACAGCCCCAGCATTTT. This codes for CASSLGVQPQHF. Together with reference TRBV7-9 and TRBJ1-5, the CDR3 gives the full variable domain: DTGVSQNPRHKITKRGQNVTFRCDPISEHNRLYWYRQTLGQGPEFLTYFQNEAQLEKSRLLSDRFSAERPKGSFSTLEIQRTEQGDSAMYLCASSLGVQPQHFGDGTRLSIL.

The chain uses TRBV19 and TRBJ1-5, with TRBD1 as a possible D gene (5 bases). The CDR3 sequence is 15 residues long. With 7 bases removed from V and 5 bases from J, the gap between germline ends came to 18 bases. The germline V gene has CDR1 LNHDA and CDR2 SQIVND (reference sequence). The CDR3 loop is CASTGLGSVHQPQHF. The CDR3 coding sequence is TGTGCCAGTACAGGGCTCGGGTCGGTCCATCAGCCCCAGCATTTT.

A few counts support this clone. V usage is TRBV19 and J usage is TRBJ1-5; unclear D gene. The ends were cut back, 4 bases at V and 3 bases at J, with 10 bases in the middle. The CDR3 covers 14 residues. Germline V gives CDR1 LNHDA, CDR2 SQIVND (reference sequence). In DNA form, the CDR3 reads TGTGCCAGTAGTACCCGTGCCTACAATCAGCCCCAGCATTTT. Translation gives CASSTRAYNQPQHF.

The CDR3 DNA reads as TGTGCCAGCAGTGAAGTTTTCACAGGGGCCTACGAGCAGTACGTC. Protein sequence: CASSEVFTGAYEQYV. The V and J genes are TRBV6-1 and TRBJ2-7; 7 positions match TRBD1. Looked up from germline, CDR1 is MNHNS and CDR2 is SASEGT. The CDR3 sequence is 15 residues long. Unmatched junction bases numbered 5, after V lost 1 base and J lost 2 bases.

The chain employs TRBV21-1 and TRBJ1-1. TRBV21-1 is termed a pseudogene. CDR3 length: 13 amino acids. The CDR3 DNA reads as TGTGCCAGCACCACTCGGGGGGACACTGAAGCTTTCTTT. It yields the protein CASTTRGDTEAFF.

The V call is TRBV5-4, the J call TRBJ1-2; D is possibly TRBD1 (5 bases). Germline assignment: CDR1 SGHNT and CDR2 YYREEE (reference sequence). The CDR3 has 16 amino acids. V gave up 3 bases and J gave up 5 bases, with 20 bases separating them. CDR3 in amino acids: CASSSIGADKIYGYTF. The CDR3 nucleotides read TGTGCCAGCAGCTCTATTGGCGCGGACAAGATATATGGCTACACCTTC.

The V gene is TRBV7-2, the J gene TRBJ2-3; 10 positions match TRBD2. This CDR3 has 15 residues. The junction had 12 bases not matched to a gene; V was cut back by 9 bases and J by 6 bases. Germline CDR1 reads SGHTA; CDR2 reads FQGNSA. The CDR3 reads CASCLAGASGDTQYF. The DNA for the CDR3 is TGTGCCAGTTGTCTAGCGGGGGCCTCGGGGGATACGCAGTATTTT.

The V call is TRBV10-3, the J call TRBJ2-2, with TRBD2 matching 9 bases. V was pared by 4 bases and J by 6 bases, with 9 bases of the junction left unmatched. Germline CDR1 ENHRY, CDR2 SYGVKD. This CDR3 is 16 amino acids long. CDR3 amino acids: CAISATPGTSPGELFF. DNA for the CDR3: TGTGCCATCAGTGCAACCCCCGGGACTAGCCCCGGGGAGCTGTTTTTT.

V usage is TRBV7-6 and J usage is TRBJ1-1; 8 bases line up with TRBD1. With 0 bases clipped from V and 1 base from J, the junction kept 4 bases outside the gene matches. This CDR3 comprises 16 residues. Looked up from germline, CDR1 is SGHVS and CDR2 is FNYEAQ. The CDR3: CASSLAAGGANTEAFF. DNA for the CDR3: TGTGCCAGCAGCTTAGCGGCAGGGGGCGCGAACACTGAAGCTTTCTTT.

The chain carries TRBV4-3 and TRBJ2-3; 7 bases are shared with TRBD1. This CDR3 comprises 20 residues. Germline CDR1 is LGHNA and CDR2 is YSLEER. V lost 1 base, J lost 5 bases, and 21 bases stayed unmatched. The CDR3 coding sequence is TGCGCCAGCAGCCAAGCCCCGAAAGGGGGCATAGAGGCACACAGAGATACGCAGTATTTT. This gives the protein CASSQAPKGGIEAHRDTQYF.

A word on this clone: The junction departs from the called germline gene at one end, perhaps through a read error. The chain carries TRBV7-9 and TRBJ1-1, with D hard to call. Germline CDR1 and CDR2: SEHNR and FQNEAQ (reference sequence). CDR3 length equals 12 residues. CDR3 residues: CSSSPGNTEAFF. The CDR3 DNA is TGTTCCAGCAGCCCAGGGAACACTGAAGCTTTCTTT.

The chain links TRBV7-8 to TRBJ1-2; 7 nucleotides align to TRBD1. Germline V CDR1 and CDR2: SGHVS, FQNEAQ. Trimming at V came to 0 bases and at J to 2 bases, leaving 6 bases not matched to a gene. The CDR3 is made up of 16 amino acids. The CDR3 DNA reads as TGTGCCAGCAGCTTAGCTTCGGACAGGCTGAACTATGGCTACACCTTC. Encoded protein: CASSLASDRLNYGYTF.

This clone is a singleton in its sample. The CDR3 DNA follows: TGTGCCAGCTCACCCGGGACAGGGGAGTGGCAGCCCCAGCATTTT. Protein: CASSPGTGEWQPQHF. This rearrangement joins TRBV18 to TRBJ1-5; TRBD1 matches 10 bases. CDR3 size: 15 residues. The germline V gene has CDR1 KGHSH and CDR2 LQKENI. J lost 7 bases, V lost 3 bases, and 6 bases had no gene match.

The rearrangement uses TRBV7-9 and TRBJ1-1, with D possibly being TRBD1 (6 bases). The V gene lost 5 bases and the J gene lost 7 bases, with 14 bases spanning the gap. This CDR3 is 13 amino acids long. The germline V gene has CDR1 SEHNR and CDR2 FQNEAQ (reference sequence). The CDR3 protein is CASSRGGGDEAFF. For the CDR3, the DNA is TGTGCCAGCAGCCGAGGGGGGGGCGATGAAGCTTTCTTT.

The V gene is TRBV5-5, the J gene TRBJ2-7; 8 nucleotides agree with TRBD1. This CDR3 has 14 residues. Per the germline V gene, CDR1 is SGHKS and CDR2 is YYEKEE (reference sequence). The ends lost 4 bases at V and 2 bases at J; junction bases unmatched: 5. CDR3 coding DNA: TGTGCCAGCAGCCCACAGGGGGGCGCCTACGAGCAGTACGTC. Translation gives CASSPQGGAYEQYV.